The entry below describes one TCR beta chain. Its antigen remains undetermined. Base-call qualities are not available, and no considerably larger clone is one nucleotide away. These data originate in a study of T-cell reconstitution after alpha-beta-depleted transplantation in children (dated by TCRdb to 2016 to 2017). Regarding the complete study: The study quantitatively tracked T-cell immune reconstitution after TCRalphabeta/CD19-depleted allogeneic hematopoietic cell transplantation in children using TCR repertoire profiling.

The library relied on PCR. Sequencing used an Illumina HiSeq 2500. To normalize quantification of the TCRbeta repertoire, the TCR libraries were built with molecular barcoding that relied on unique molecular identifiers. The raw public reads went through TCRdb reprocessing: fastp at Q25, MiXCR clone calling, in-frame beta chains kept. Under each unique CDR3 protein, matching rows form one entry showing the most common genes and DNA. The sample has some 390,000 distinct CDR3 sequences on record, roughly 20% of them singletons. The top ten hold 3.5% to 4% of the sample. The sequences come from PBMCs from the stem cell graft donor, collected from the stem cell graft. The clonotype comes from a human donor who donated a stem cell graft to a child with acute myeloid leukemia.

The CDR3 loop reads CASSVGLAGVSYNEQFF. The nucleotides read TGTGCCAGCAGCGTCGGGCTAGCGGGAGTGTCCTACAATGAGCAGTTCTTC. Recombination linked TRBV9 to TRBJ2-1; 10 bases in between match TRBD2. There are 17 amino acids in the CDR3, from cysteine to phenylalanine inclusive. The only DNA kept is the CDR3, 51 bases in frame from the first base. CDR1 SGDLS and CDR2 YYNGEE were looked up in the germline V gene. At the junction V is shortened by 2 bases and J by 1 base; bases outside the gene matches: 6.